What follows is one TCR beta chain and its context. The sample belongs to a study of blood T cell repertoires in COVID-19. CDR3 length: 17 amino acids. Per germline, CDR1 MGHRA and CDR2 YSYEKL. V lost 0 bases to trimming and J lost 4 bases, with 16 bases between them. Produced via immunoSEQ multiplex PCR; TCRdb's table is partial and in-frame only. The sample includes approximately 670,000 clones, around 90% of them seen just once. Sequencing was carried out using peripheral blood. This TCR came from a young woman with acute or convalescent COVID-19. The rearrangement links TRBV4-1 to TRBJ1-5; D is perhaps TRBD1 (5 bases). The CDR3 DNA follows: TGCGCCAGCAGCCAAGATCCTTCGGCAGGGAATAATCAGCCCCAGCATTTT. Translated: CASSQDPSAGNNQPQHF.